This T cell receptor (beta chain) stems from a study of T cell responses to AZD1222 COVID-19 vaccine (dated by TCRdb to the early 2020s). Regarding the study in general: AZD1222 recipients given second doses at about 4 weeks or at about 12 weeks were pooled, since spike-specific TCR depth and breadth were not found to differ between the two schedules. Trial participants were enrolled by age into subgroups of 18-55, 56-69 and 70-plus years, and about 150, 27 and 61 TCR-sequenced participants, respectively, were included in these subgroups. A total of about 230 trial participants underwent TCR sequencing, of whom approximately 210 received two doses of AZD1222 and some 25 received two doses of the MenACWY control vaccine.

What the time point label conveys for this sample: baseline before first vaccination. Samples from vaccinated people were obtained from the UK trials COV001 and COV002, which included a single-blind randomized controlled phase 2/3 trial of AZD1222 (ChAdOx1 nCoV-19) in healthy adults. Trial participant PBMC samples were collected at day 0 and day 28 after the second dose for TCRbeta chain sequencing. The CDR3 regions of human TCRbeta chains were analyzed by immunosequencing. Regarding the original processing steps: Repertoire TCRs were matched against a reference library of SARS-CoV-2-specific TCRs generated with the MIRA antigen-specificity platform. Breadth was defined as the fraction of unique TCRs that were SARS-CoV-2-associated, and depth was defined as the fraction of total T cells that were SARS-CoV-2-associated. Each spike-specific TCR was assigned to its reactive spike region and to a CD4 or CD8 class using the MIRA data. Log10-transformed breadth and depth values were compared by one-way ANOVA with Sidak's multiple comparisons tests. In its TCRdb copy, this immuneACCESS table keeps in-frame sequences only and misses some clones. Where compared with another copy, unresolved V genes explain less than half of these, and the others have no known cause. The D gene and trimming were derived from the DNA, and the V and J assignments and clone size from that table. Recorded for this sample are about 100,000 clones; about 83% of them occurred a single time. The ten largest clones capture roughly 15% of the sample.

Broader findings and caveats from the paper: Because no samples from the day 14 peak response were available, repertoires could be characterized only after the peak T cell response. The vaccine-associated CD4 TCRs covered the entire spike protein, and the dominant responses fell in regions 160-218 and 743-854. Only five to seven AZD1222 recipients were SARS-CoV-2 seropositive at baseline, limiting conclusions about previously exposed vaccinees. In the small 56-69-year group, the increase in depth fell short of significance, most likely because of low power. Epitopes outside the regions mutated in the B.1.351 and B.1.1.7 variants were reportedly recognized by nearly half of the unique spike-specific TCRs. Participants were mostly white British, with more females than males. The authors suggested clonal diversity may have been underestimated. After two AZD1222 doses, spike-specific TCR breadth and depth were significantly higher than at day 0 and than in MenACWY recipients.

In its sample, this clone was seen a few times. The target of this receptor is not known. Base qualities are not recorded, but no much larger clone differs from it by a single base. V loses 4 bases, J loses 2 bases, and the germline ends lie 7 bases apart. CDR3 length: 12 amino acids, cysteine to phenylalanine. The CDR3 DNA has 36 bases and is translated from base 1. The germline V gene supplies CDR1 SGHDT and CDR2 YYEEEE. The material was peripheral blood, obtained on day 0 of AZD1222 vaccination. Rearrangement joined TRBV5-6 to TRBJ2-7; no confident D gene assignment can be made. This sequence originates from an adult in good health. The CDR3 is CASSLRAYEQYF. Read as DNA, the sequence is TGTGCCAGCAGCCTAAGGGCCTACGAGCAGTACTTC.